These 28 T cell receptor beta chains were sequenced from one sample in a study of vaccination and CD4 T cells after COVID-19 (dated by TCRdb to 2022 to 2024). These receptors are not linked to any known antigen. The sample's treatment or condition label, in plain terms: 10-day PBMC culture with coronavirus spike peptide pools or control peptides (ViraFEST assay). Library preparation employed PCR. Sequencer: Illumina iSeq 100. DNA from cultured CD4+ T cells was subjected to TCR sequencing with the Oncomine TCR Beta short-read assay at the Johns Hopkins FTIC core. TCRdb reanalyzed the raw reads on its own, using fastp at Q25 for trimming and MiXCR for clone calling, and kept in-frame beta chains. For every CDR3 protein sequence, its rows merge into one entry that carries the most common genes and DNA. Here the sample has around 26,000 distinct CDR3 sequences; roughly 67% occur a single time. The ten most abundant clones make up roughly 17% of the sample.

The material sequenced was CD4+ T cells from blood, cultured in vitro, taken after SARS-CoV-2 vaccination. The receptors were sampled from a human donor who received a COVID-19 vaccine.

The chain joins TRBV6-1 to TRBJ2-7; 7 bases match TRBD1. The CDR3 runs 14 residues. The junction had 8 bases not matched to a gene; V was cut back by 7 bases and J by 2 bases. The germline V gene has CDR1 MNHNS and CDR2 SASEGT. In nucleotides, the CDR3 is TGTGCCAGCAACGCCCGGGGACAGACCTACGAGCAGTACTTC. Protein product: CASNARGQTYEQYF.

V and J are TRBV19 and TRBJ1-2; 11 bases fit TRBD1. Per the germline V gene, CDR1 is LNHDA and CDR2 is SQIVND (reference sequence). There are 13 residues in the CDR3. The V segment lost 8 bases and the J segment 4 bases; nucleotides outside the gene matches: 3. The CDR3 DNA reads as TGTGCCAGTTGGGACAGGGGGGGCTATGGCTACACCTTC. Translation gives CASWDRGGYGYTF. The whole variable domain, filled in from reference TRBV19 and TRBJ1-2, reads DGGITQSPKYLFRKEGQNVTLSCEQNLNHDAMYWYRQDPGQGLRLIYYSQIVNDFQKGDIAEGYSVSREKKESFPLTVTSAQKNPTAFYLCASWDRGGYGYTFGSGTRLTVV.

The rearrangement uses TRBV6-5 and TRBJ2-5; 8 bases line up with TRBD1. The CDR3 totals 16 residues. V lost 2 bases and J lost 5; bases outside the gene matches: 10. Germline CDR1 MNHEY, CDR2 SVGAGI. CDR3 protein: CASSYGRGRGQETQYF. The CDR3 coding sequence is TGTGCCAGCAGTTACGGCCGGGGCAGGGGGCAGGAGACCCAGTACTTC.

This clonotype was seen only a few times. CDR3 sequence (DNA): TGTGCCAGCAAGGGATTTGGCTATGGCTACACCTTC. This sequence encodes CASKGFGYGYTF. This chain joins TRBV2 and TRBJ1-2; D gene ambiguous. The germline V and J ends were trimmed by 7 bases and 4 bases, with 10 bases remaining between them. This CDR3 contains 12 residues. Germline V CDR1 and CDR2: SNHLY, FYNNEI.

CDR3 bases: TGTGCCAGCAGCTTTCAAGGAAACTATGGCTACACCTTC. Its translation is CASSFQGNYGYTF. The rearrangement joins TRBV11-2 to TRBJ1-2, with D uncertain. Germline CDR1 reads SGHAT; CDR2 reads FQNNGV. V lost 3 bases and J 2 bases, leaving 7 bases between the germline ends. The CDR3 runs 13 residues.

This rearrangement joins TRBV14 to TRBJ2-3, with D perhaps matching TRBD1 (6 bases). V lost 1 base and J 2 bases, leaving 13 bases between the germline ends. The CDR3 covers 16 residues. Per the germline V gene, CDR1 is SGHDN and CDR2 is FVKESK. CDR3 nucleotide sequence: TGTGCCAGCAGCCAAGGCAACAGGGCCCCCACAGATACGCAGTATTTT. Its translation: CASSQGNRAPTDTQYF.

The V call is TRBV6-1, the J call TRBJ1-1, with unresolved D. V lost 7 bases to trimming and J lost 4 bases, with 13 bases between them. The CDR3 totals 13 residues. Germline CDR1 is MNHNS and CDR2 is SASEGT. The CDR3 coding sequence is TGTGCCAGCAAGTGGTGGGAATTCACTGAAGCTTTCTTT. Translated: CASKWWEFTEAFF.

This chain links TRBV2 with TRBJ1-2; possibly TRBD1 for D (6 bases). The V end was cut by 3 bases, the J end by 8 bases, with 10 bases between. CDR1 and CDR2 (germline): SNHLY, FYNNEI. The CDR3 runs to 12 residues. The DNA of the CDR3 is TGTGCCAGCAGTGACAGGGGTTGGGGCTACACCTTC. Its protein is CASSDRGWGYTF.

V is TRBV6-1 and J is TRBJ1-2, with no clear D. V was trimmed by 2 bases and J by 1 base, leaving 11 bases between them. The CDR3 spans 15 residues. CDR1 and CDR2 (germline): MNHNS, SASEGT. The CDR3 coding sequence is TGTGCCAGCAGTGAACGGGTAGGGAGTAACTATGGCTACACCTTC. Protein: CASSERVGSNYGYTF.

The chain carries TRBV5-6 and TRBJ1-2, with 7 positions matching TRBD1. The CDR3 runs 15 residues. Germline V CDR1 and CDR2: SGHDT, YYEEEE. V gave up 2 bases and J gave up 4 bases; unmatched junction bases: 8. As DNA, the CDR3 is TGTGCCAGCAGCTTCGTTGCGGGACAGCCCTATGGCTACACCTTC. This gives the protein CASSFVAGQPYGYTF.

This chain uses TRBV7-9 with TRBJ1-4, with a tentative D call TRBD1 (5 bases). This CDR3 is built from 15 residues. Germline CDR1 and CDR2: SEHNR and FQNEAQ (reference sequence). Trimming stripped 5 bases from V and 4 bases from J, with 14 bases between. CDR3 protein: CASSLGGAFNEKLFF. The CDR3 nucleotides are TGTGCCAGCAGCCTGGGGGGAGCGTTTAATGAAAAACTGTTTTTT. Full variable domain (missing parts from reference TRBV7-9 and TRBJ1-4): DTGVSQNPRHKITKRGQNVTFRCDPISEHNRLYWYRQTLGQGPEFLTYFQNEAQLEKSRLLSDRFSAERPKGSFSTLEIQRTEQGDSAMYLCASSLGGAFNEKLFFGSGTQLSVL.

This clonotype showed up just a few times. The rearrangement joins TRBV19 to TRBJ2-3; D perhaps matches TRBD1 (5 bases). CDR1 LNHDA and CDR2 SQIVND come from the germline V gene (reference sequence). The CDR3 extends over 15 amino acids. V lost 3 bases, J lost 3 bases, and 13 bases lay in between. This CDR3 reads CASSIKGYRTDTQYF. The CDR3, as DNA: TGTGCCAGTAGTATTAAGGGGTATAGGACAGATACGCAGTATTTT. The full variable domain, with the rest looked up from reference TRBV19 and TRBJ2-3, is DGGITQSPKYLFRKEGQNVTLSCEQNLNHDAMYWYRQDPGQGLRLIYYSQIVNDFQKGDIAEGYSVSREKKESFPLTVTSAQKNPTAFYLCASSIKGYRTDTQYFGPGTRLTVL.

This rearrangement joins TRBV6-1 to TRBJ2-7, with 8 bases that match TRBD2. CDR1 and CDR2 (germline): MNHNS, SASEGT. The CDR3 covers 16 residues. V dropped 0 bases and J dropped 4; count of bases not matched to a gene: 8. The CDR3 loop is CASSEADGGGRYEQYF. The DNA of the CDR3 is TGTGCCAGCAGTGAAGCGGACGGGGGGGGGCGATACGAGCAGTACTTC.

This clonotype appeared once. The chain carries TRBV7-9 and TRBJ1-1; possible D gene TRBD1, 5 bases. The ends were cut back, 1 base at V and 2 bases at J, with 8 bases in the middle. The CDR3 spans 14 residues. Germline CDR1 is SEHNR and CDR2 is FQNEAQ (reference sequence). The CDR3 protein is CASSLETGNTEAFF. The CDR3 coding sequence is TGTGCCAGCAGCTTAGAAACAGGTAACACTGAAGCTTTCTTT. Looking up the rest from reference TRBV7-9 and TRBJ1-1 gives the full variable domain: DTGVSQNPRHKITKRGQNVTFRCDPISEHNRLYWYRQTLGQGPEFLTYFQNEAQLEKSRLLSDRFSAERPKGSFSTLEIQRTEQGDSAMYLCASSLETGNTEAFFGQGTRLTVV.

J is TRBJ2-5 and V is TRBV20-1; 9 bases are a match to TRBD2. The CDR3 totals 13 residues. J lost 4 bases, V lost 6 bases, and 6 bases had no gene match. Germline-derived CDR1 and CDR2 are DFQATT and SNEGSKA (reference sequence). CDR3 sequence reads: CSARLAGVETQYF. In nucleotides, the CDR3 is TGCAGTGCCCGGTTAGCGGGGGTAGAGACCCAGTACTTC.

This clonotype was observed a few times. V is TRBV6-1 and J is TRBJ1-2, with TRBD1 matching over 8 bases. This CDR3 is 15 amino acids long. The ends lost 6 bases at V and 4 bases at J; junction bases unmatched: 10. Per the germline V gene, CDR1 is MNHNS and CDR2 is SASEGT. The CDR3 loop is CASRGGGQGTYGYTF. CDR3 nucleotide sequence: TGTGCCAGCAGGGGAGGCGGACAGGGAACCTATGGCTACACCTTC.

This chain connects TRBV30 to TRBJ2-3; weak D call: TRBD2 (5 bases). V was cut by 8 bases and J by 2 bases, with 11 bases left in between. The CDR3 extends over 12 amino acids. Germline values: CDR1 GTSNPN, CDR2 SVGIG (reference sequence). Here the CDR3 reads CALALLTDTQYF. The CDR3 bases are TGTGCCCTAGCCCTACTCACAGATACGCAGTATTTT. The complete variable domain, with remaining parts taken from reference TRBV30 and TRBJ2-3, reads SQTIHQWPATLVQPVGSPLSLECTVEGTSNPNLYWYRQAAGRGLQLLFYSVGIGQISSEVPQNLSASRPQDRQFILSSKKLLLSDSGFYLCALALLTDTQYFGPGTRLTVL.

This clonotype was counted once. The rearrangement links TRBV6-1 to TRBJ2-2, with 7 nucleotides matching TRBD1. CDR1 and CDR2 from the germline V gene are MNHNS and SASEGT. Germline trimming cut 5 bases from V and 6 bases from J; bases unmatched to any gene: 9. This CDR3 has 15 residues. The CDR3 loop reads CASSTGAQIPGELFF. CDR3 DNA: TGTGCCAGCAGTACAGGGGCCCAGATACCCGGGGAGCTGTTTTTT.

The chain employs TRBV20-1 and TRBJ2-1, with 9 bases lining up with TRBD1. Germline CDR1 is DFQATT and CDR2 is SNEGSKA (reference sequence). V trimming: 5 bases; J trimming: 8 bases; junction bases outside the gene matches: 7. This CDR3 is 13 amino acids long. CDR3 in amino acids: CSAESTGGDEQFF. CDR3 sequence (DNA): TGCAGTGCTGAGTCGACAGGGGGGGATGAGCAGTTCTTC.

This clonotype has just a few counts. This chain uses TRBV6-1 with TRBJ1-5; TRBD1 matches at 12 bases. CDR3 length: 16 amino acids. The trim removed 3 bases at V and 7 bases at J, leaving 7 bases unmatched. Per germline, CDR1 MNHNS and CDR2 SASEGT. This CDR3 reads CASSDRDRGLPQPQHF. CDR3 sequence (DNA): TGTGCCAGCAGTGACCGGGACAGGGGGCTCCCACAGCCCCAGCATTTT.

The V call is TRBV7-8, the J call TRBJ2-6; no clear D. The V and J ends lost 7 bases and 0 bases respectively, with 13 bases between them. The CDR3 consists of 16 residues. Germline V gene sequence: CDR1 SGHVS, CDR2 FQNEAQ. CDR3 nucleotide sequence: TGTGCCAGCATCCTATTAGACGGCTCTGGGGCCAACGTCCTGACTTTC. This encodes CASILLDGSGANVLTF.

This clonotype has a single count. The chain couples TRBV5-1 to TRBJ2-3, with 10 bases identical to TRBD2. The CDR3 consists of 16 residues. From germline, CDR1 is SGHRS and CDR2 YFSETQ. The trim removed 4 bases at V and 1 base at J, leaving 6 bases unmatched. CDR3 in amino acids: CASSVRLAGGTDTQYF. The CDR3 DNA follows: TGCGCCAGCAGCGTAAGACTAGCGGGCGGCACAGATACGCAGTATTTT.

V is TRBV5-1 and J is TRBJ1-1; 8 nucleotides agree with TRBD1. V shed 2 bases, J shed 5 bases, and the junction held 8 bases outside the gene matches. Germline V lookup: CDR1 SGHRS, CDR2 YFSETQ. The length of the CDR3 is 15 residues. The CDR3, as DNA: TGCGCCAGCAGCTTCTCAGGGGGCGCGAGGACTGAAGCTTTCTTT. Encoded protein: CASSFSGGARTEAFF. The full variable domain, with the rest looked up from reference TRBV5-1 and TRBJ1-1, is KAGVTQTPRYLIKTRGQQVTLSCSPISGHRSVSWYQQTPGQGLQFLFEYFSETQRNKGNFPGRFSGRQFSNSRSEMNVSTLELGDSALYLCASSFSGGARTEAFFGQGTRLTVV.

J is TRBJ1-1 and V is TRBV19, with TRBD1 identical over 7 bases. After removal of 7 bases from V and 5 bases from J, the junction contained 10 bases not matched to a gene. CDR1 is LNHDA and CDR2 is SQIVND in the germline V gene (reference sequence). This CDR3 contains 14 residues. In DNA, the CDR3 is TGTGCCAGTAAATTAGACAGGGAGGTAACTGAAGCTTTCTTT. It codes for CASKLDREVTEAFF.

V gene TRBV12-3 or TRBV12-4 combines with J gene TRBJ1-1; perhaps TRBD1 as D (5 bases). The ends were cut back, 7 bases at V and 0 bases at J, with 15 bases in the middle. The CDR3 has 15 residues. CDR3 region: CASNPTDYMNTEAFF. In DNA, the CDR3 is TGTGCCAGCAACCCGACAGATTACATGAACACTGAAGCTTTCTTT.

The chain has TRBV24-1 and TRBJ2-5, with D uncertain. V was clipped by 1 base and J by 8 bases, with 7 bases between them. The V gene's germline CDR1 is KGHDR and CDR2 SFDVKD. This CDR3 has 12 amino acids. The CDR3 protein is CATSDFRVTQYF. In DNA, the CDR3 is TGTGCCACCAGTGATTTCCGAGTCACCCAGTACTTC.

This rearrangement joins TRBV18 to TRBJ1-1, with D possibly TRBD1 on 5 matching bases. This CDR3 spans 14 amino acids. Deletions cut 0 bases from V and 8 bases from J, with 13 bases between. Germline CDR1 KGHSH, CDR2 LQKENI. CDR3 residues: CASSPPSGKGEAFF. The CDR3 bases are TGTGCCAGCTCACCACCGTCGGGGAAGGGGGAAGCTTTCTTT.

The chain joins TRBV24-1 to TRBJ2-7; 9 nucleotides agree with TRBD1. The CDR3 runs to 13 residues. Losses at the gene ends were 7 bases for V and 5 bases for J; bases not matched to a gene: 5. CDR1 is KGHDR and CDR2 is SFDVKD in the germline V gene. CDR3 DNA sequence: TGTGCCACCAGCTGGGGACAGGGCAACGAGCAGTACTTC. It is translated as CATSWGQGNEQYF.